A single sample is the source of the 17 T cell receptor beta chains below, sequenced in a study of sequential checkpoint blockade in melanoma (dated 2019 in TCRdb). Taken with the paper, the label for treatment or condition translates to: randomized to nivolumab then ipilimumab (arm A) or the reverse (arm B). Libraries came from the immunoSEQ multiplex PCR assay. This is the immuneACCESS table as TCRdb keeps it, with only in-frame sequences that have V and J called. A part of the clones is gone; compared with another copy, unresolved V genes explain less than half, and the rest is unexplained. The sample data list 27,000 or so clones, and roughly 80% of these were observed just once. Of the sample, roughly 22% falls within the top ten clones. The sequences come from CD8+ T cells sorted from blood (inferred from file names), collected from a patient given nivolumab and ipilimumab in sequence. The source is a human donor with melanoma.

In its sample, this clone was seen once. At one boundary the junction diverges from the germline segment, which might be a read error. The J gene is TRBJ2-1, the V gene TRBV7-9; possibly TRBD2 for D (6 bases). This CDR3 is built from 11 residues. The germline CDR1 and CDR2 sequences are SEHNR and FQNEAQ (reference sequence). CDR3 protein: CASSLAREALF. CDR3 nucleotides: TGTGCCAGCAGCTTAGCCAGGGAGGCTCTCTTC.

V gene TRBV21-1 combines with J gene TRBJ2-3; TRBD2, the table's D call, lacks a check against the DNA. TRBV21-1 has pseudogene status. The CDR3 consists of 15 residues. The DNA of the CDR3 is TGTGCCAGCATAATCTGTCGCGGGGGCACAGATACGCAGTATTTT. As protein: CASIICRGGTDTQYF.

V usage is TRBV27 and J usage is TRBJ1-2; D call uncertain. CDR1 MNHEY and CDR2 SMNVEV come from the germline V gene (reference sequence). This CDR3 is 13 amino acids long. Trimming shortened V by 2 bases and J by 8 bases, and 12 bases separated the two germline ends. The CDR3 DNA is TGTGCCAGCAGTTTAGGTACCAGGCGCGGCTACACCTTC. This encodes CASSLGTRRGYTF.

This chain connects TRBV7-9 to TRBJ2-7; maybe TRBD2 (5 bases). V lost 5 bases and J lost 2, with 13 bases in between. CDR3 length: 14 residues. Per the germline V gene, CDR1 is SEHNR and CDR2 is FQNEAQ (reference sequence). CDR3 DNA: TGTGCCAGCAGCCCGCCCGGGATGCCCTACGAGCAGTACTTC. This sequence encodes CASSPPGMPYEQYF.

This clone has a handful of counts. The rearrangement joins TRBV6-6 to TRBJ2-1; TRBD1 might be the D (5 bases). CDR1 MNHNY and CDR2 SVGAGI come from the germline V gene (reference sequence). The CDR3 is 13 residues long. CDR3 sequence (DNA): TGTGCTGTTGACAGCGCATCCTACAATGAGCAGTTCTTC. It yields the protein CAVDSASYNEQFF.

V is TRBV28 and J is TRBJ1-3, with D unclear. Looked up from germline, CDR1 is MDHEN and CDR2 is SYDVKM. Between the trimmed V and J ends, which lost 7 bases and 1 base, there was a span of 11 bases. There are 14 residues in the CDR3. For the CDR3, the DNA is TGTGCCAGCACCCTGCGGGGATCTGGAAACACCATATATTTT. As protein: CASTLRGSGNTIYF.

The chain joins TRBV7-6 to TRBJ2-3; D might be TRBD1 (5 bases). V dropped 5 bases and J dropped 0 bases, with 15 bases sitting between them. CDR1 and CDR2 from the germline V gene are SGHVS and FNYEAQ. The CDR3 runs 16 residues. CDR3 in amino acids: CASSPTVFTSTDTQYF. The CDR3 nucleotides are TGTGCCAGCAGCCCGACAGTTTTCACTAGCACAGATACGCAGTATTTT.

This clone is termed medium-sized. The CDR3 coding sequence is TGTGCCAGCAGTCCCCAGGGAGGTGGCACTAATGAAAAACTGTTTTTT. Protein product: CASSPQGGGTNEKLFF. The chain employs TRBV28 and TRBJ1-4, with D perhaps TRBD1 (5 bases). Germline V CDR1 and CDR2: MDHEN, SYDVKM. The CDR3 consists of 16 residues. Trimming shortened V by 5 bases and J by 2 bases, and 15 bases separated the two germline ends.

This chain links TRBV29-1 with TRBJ2-7; TRBD1 aligns across 8 bases. CDR1 is SQVTM and CDR2 is ANQGSEA in the germline V gene. The CDR3 runs 12 residues. V trimming: 7 bases; J trimming: 5 bases; junction bases outside the gene matches: 7. The CDR3 loop reads CSGKAGGDEQYF. The CDR3 DNA reads as TGCAGCGGTAAGGCAGGGGGCGACGAGCAGTACTTC.

Regarding this clone: One junction end disagrees with the germline gene, perhaps due to a read error. Other DNA sequences from this sample encode an identical CDR3 as well. The V gene is TRBV7-9, the J gene TRBJ2-2; unclear D gene. The CDR3 consists of 14 residues. Germline lookup yields CDR1 SEHNR and CDR2 FQNEAQ (reference sequence). CDR3 nucleotides: TGTGCCAGCAGGTTAGGGTACGAGCCCGGGGAGCTGTTTTTT. This translates into CASRLGYEPGELFF.

The V gene is TRBV11-2, the J gene TRBJ1-6, with D perhaps matching TRBD1 (5 bases). This CDR3 is built from 15 residues. V gave up 5 bases and J gave up 10 bases, with 18 bases separating them. Germline CDR1 and CDR2: SGHAT and FQNNGV. The DNA for the CDR3 is TGTGCCAGCAGCCCTACGGGGGGGGTTGAGTCACCCCTCCACTTT. Translating gives CASSPTGGVESPLHF.

This chain links TRBV29-1 with TRBJ1-1; no clear D. The V gene's germline CDR1 is SQVTM and CDR2 ANQGSEA. V was pared by 1 base and J by 11 bases, with 11 bases between. The CDR3 length is 11 residues. The CDR3 sequence is CSVEGEGPAFF. The DNA for the CDR3 is TGCAGCGTTGAAGGTGAGGGTCCGGCTTTCTTT.

V is TRBV27 and J is TRBJ2-4; D is possibly TRBD1 (6 bases). The CDR3 extends over 17 amino acids. Germline-derived CDR1 and CDR2 are MNHEY and SMNVEV (reference sequence). The ends were cut back, 1 base at V and 1 base at J, with 14 bases in the middle. For the CDR3, the DNA is TGTGCCAGCAGTTTATTTCCAGGGGATGAGGCCAAAAACATTCAGTACTTC. Translated: CASSLFPGDEAKNIQYF.

V and J are TRBV4-2 and TRBJ2-7; 8 nucleotides match TRBD2. Trimming at V came to 1 base and at J to 3 bases, leaving 5 bases not matched to a gene. Germline V gene data show CDR1 as LGHNA and CDR2 as YNFKEQ. CDR3 length equals 15 residues. CDR3 loop: CASSQGTSIVYEQYF. CDR3 nucleotide sequence: TGTGCCAGCAGCCAAGGGACTAGCATCGTCTACGAGCAGTACTTC.

This rearrangement joins TRBV28 to TRBJ2-3; 9 bases agree with TRBD1. Looked up from germline, CDR1 is MDHEN and CDR2 is SYDVKM. The V and J ends lost 1 base and 2 bases, in that order; junction bases with no gene match: 4. The CDR3 has 16 amino acids. The CDR3: CASSLSTGGFTDTQYF. The DNA of the CDR3 is TGTGCCAGCAGTTTATCGACAGGGGGGTTCACAGATACGCAGTATTTT.

This clone occurred once. The CDR3 nucleotides read TGTGCCAGCACCCCCGGCGAGGACACGAACACTGAAGCTTTCTTT. Protein: CASTPGEDTNTEAFF. The chain carries TRBV28 and TRBJ1-1, with a tentative D call TRBD1 (5 bases). With 7 bases removed from V and 1 base from J, the gap between germline ends came to 16 bases. This CDR3 has 15 residues. From germline, CDR1 is MDHEN and CDR2 SYDVKM. The variable domain in full, completed from reference TRBV28 and TRBJ1-1, reads DVKVTQSSRYLVKRTGEKVFLECVQDMDHENMFWYRQDPGLGLRLIYFSYDVKMKEKGDIPEGYSVSREKKERFSLILESASTNQTSMYLCASTPGEDTNTEAFFGQGTRLTVV.

The chain carries TRBV19 and TRBJ2-7; TRBD2 aligns across 9 bases. V dropped 3 bases and J dropped 3; count of bases not matched to a gene: 3. From germline, CDR1 is LNHDA and CDR2 SQIVND (reference sequence). The CDR3 has 14 amino acids. The CDR3 DNA reads TGTGCCAGTAGTATCGTAGCGGGAGACTACGAGCAGTACTTC. Residues: CASSIVAGDYEQYF.